These 8 T cell receptor beta chains originate from one sample sequenced in a study of tumor-infiltrating lymphocytes in localized non-small cell lung cancer. Some clones are missing from TCRdb's copy, which holds only in-frame ones; the method was immunoSEQ multiplex PCR. Of tens of thousands of clones in the sample, approximately 73% were seen once. Source material: lung tumor tissue. These receptors came from a human donor with non-small cell lung cancer.

The chain is built from TRBV7-3 and TRBJ2-7, with D perhaps matching TRBD1 (6 bases). Trimming took 5 bases from V and 5 from J, leaving 13 bases between them. The CDR3 spans 13 residues. CDR1 is SGHTA, CDR2 FQGTGA, per germline. The CDR3 sequence: CASSRSNRDEQYF. Written as DNA, the CDR3 is TGTGCCAGCAGCCGTAGTAACAGGGACGAGCAGTACTTC.

J is TRBJ1-2 and V is TRBV7-2, with a weak D call TRBD1 (6 bases). Per germline, CDR1 SGHTA and CDR2 FQGNSA. The CDR3 is 14 amino acids. Trimming left V 5 bases short and J 5 bases short, with 15 bases between. CDR3 sequence reads: CASSPWDTPYGYTF. Here the CDR3 DNA reads TGTGCCAGCAGCCCATGGGACACCCCATATGGCTACACCTTC.

DNA of the CDR3: TGTGCCAGCAGCTCCCGGACGGAATACACCGGGGAGCTGTTTTTT. This codes for CASSSRTEYTGELFF. The V gene is TRBV7-6, the J gene TRBJ2-2; D is unclear. The CDR3 consists of 15 residues. CDR1 and CDR2 from the germline V gene are SGHVS and FNYEAQ. Trimming took 4 bases from V and 3 from J, leaving 12 bases between them. The complete variable domain, with remaining parts taken from reference TRBV7-6 and TRBJ2-2, reads GAGVSQSPRYKVTKRGQDVALRCDPISGHVSLYWYRQALGQGPEFLTYFNYEAQQDKSGLPNDRFSAERPEGSISTLTIQRTEQRDSAMYRCASSSRTEYTGELFFGEGSRLTVL.

This clone is medium-sized. The chain combines TRBV11-3 with TRBJ2-1; 9 bases fit TRBD2. The trim removed 5 bases at V and 10 bases at J, leaving 12 bases unmatched. CDR3 length: 15 amino acids. The germline gives CDR1 SGHNT, CDR2 YENEEA. The DNA of the CDR3 is TGTGCCAGCAGCCCCGGAGGCGGGGGGGCGGGCGAGCAGTTCTTC. It codes for CASSPGGGGAGEQFF.

This clone appeared a single time. In DNA form, the CDR3 reads TGCGCCAGCAGCTTCCCCGACAGGGGGCGTGCAATGGATACTGAAGCTTTCTTT. Protein: CASSFPDRGRAMDTEAFF. The chain recombines TRBV5-1 with TRBJ1-1, with 10 positions matching TRBD1. Trimming took 2 bases from V and 5 from J; bases not matched to a gene: 15. Germline V gene lookup returns CDR1 SGHRS and CDR2 YFSETQ. This CDR3 has 18 amino acids.

The V and J genes are TRBV18 and TRBJ1-1; D is unresolved. Germline CDR1 reads KGHSH; CDR2 reads LQKENI. There are 14 residues in the CDR3. Trimming removed 3 bases from V and 0 bases from J, with 8 bases in between. CDR3 in amino acids: CASSPIGMNTEAFF. The CDR3 bases are TGTGCCAGCTCACCTATCGGCATGAACACTGAAGCTTTCTTT. The complete variable domain, with remaining parts taken from reference TRBV18 and TRBJ1-1, reads NAGVMQNPRHLVRRRGQEARLRCSPMKGHSHVYWYRQLPEEGLKFMVYLQKENIIDESGMPKERFSAEFPKEGPSILRIQQVVRGDSAAYFCASSPIGMNTEAFFGQGTRLTVV.

The genes are TRBV7-9 and TRBJ2-7; no clear D gene. Germline loops: CDR1 SEHNR, CDR2 FQNEAQ (reference sequence). V lost 1 base, J lost 0 bases, and 13 bases lay in between. This CDR3 has 16 amino acids. CDR3 sequence: CASSLESRTYSYEQYF. For the CDR3, the DNA is TGTGCCAGCAGCTTAGAGTCTAGAACTTACTCCTACGAGCAGTACTTC.

A word on this clone: The DNA is omitted, as the CDR3 cannot be located on it reliably, and the CDR3 follows TCRdb's listing. The J gene is TRBJ2-7, the V gene TRBV29-1; the table's D call TRBD1 went unverified against the DNA. The CDR3 contains 13 residues when both ends are counted. Germline lookup yields CDR1 SQVTM and CDR2 ANQGSEA. CDR3 sequence: CSVGLGTGLIKYF.